One sample yielded the 20 T cell receptor beta chains listed below, sequenced in a study of neurological immune-mediated disorders (dated by TCRdb to about 2019). The sample's time point label, in plain terms: longitudinal time-point 2. The method was 5' RACE. The sample was run on an Illumina HiSeq 2500. TCRdb redid the processing of the public reads, applying fastp at Q25 and MiXCR, and retained in-frame beta chains. Rows merge per CDR3 protein into single entries with the most common DNA and genes. The sample yields about 90,000 distinct CDR3 sequences; 13% were counted once. The ten largest account for roughly 4.8% of the sample. The material sequenced was PBMCs. The receptors shown here come from a female donor with HTLV-1-associated myelopathy (HAM/TSP).

Written as DNA, the CDR3 is TGTGCCAGCGTGGAAGGGCTCGGAATCTCCTACAATGAGCAGTTCTTC. Protein: CASVEGLGISYNEQFF. The chain recombines TRBV28 with TRBJ2-1; the D is unclear. The CDR3 runs to 16 residues. Germline V lookup: CDR1 MDHEN, CDR2 SYDVKM. V shed 8 bases and J shed 0 bases, with 17 bases lying between them.

Ten or more counts support this clonotype. The chain combines TRBV20-1 with TRBJ1-3, with a tentative D call TRBD1 (5 bases). The germline CDR1 and CDR2 sequences are DFQATT and SNEGSKA (reference sequence). Trimming pared 3 bases from V and 7 bases from J, leaving 10 bases between. The CDR3 is made up of 12 amino acids. CDR3 protein: CSARVGGNTIYF. The CDR3 DNA sequence: TGCAGTGCTAGGGTCGGGGGGAACACCATATATTTT.

In its sample, this clonotype was seen many times. The V call is TRBV2, the J call TRBJ2-3; D is unresolved. The V gene lost 4 bases and the J gene lost 2 bases, with 10 bases spanning the gap. Germline-derived CDR1 and CDR2 are SNHLY and FYNNEI. The CDR3 runs 14 residues. CDR3 region: CASSVVRSTDTQYF. DNA of the CDR3: TGTGCCAGCAGTGTAGTCAGGTCCACAGATACGCAGTATTTT.

This clonotype has at least ten counts. The chain has TRBV20-1 and TRBJ2-5, with 7 nucleotides matching TRBD1. The CDR3 spans 14 residues. Per germline, CDR1 DFQATT and CDR2 SNEGSKA (reference sequence). Trimming removed 5 bases from V and 2 bases from J; junction bases left unmatched: 8. The CDR3 reads CSARQRTGQETQYF. The DNA for the CDR3 is TGCAGTGCTCGGCAACGGACAGGACAAGAGACCCAGTACTTC.

In this sample, this clonotype turned up many times. The chain carries TRBV6-6 and TRBJ2-2, with TRBD1 matching 9 bases. Germline V gives CDR1 MNHNY, CDR2 SVGAGI (reference sequence). The CDR3 has 16 residues. Trimming removed 7 bases from V and 7 bases from J; junction bases left unmatched: 13. The DNA for the CDR3 is TGTGCCAGCAAATCTTGGGACAGGGAGGATGGCGGGGAGCTGTTTTTT. It yields the protein CASKSWDREDGGELFF.

This clonotype was observed at least ten times. This chain connects TRBV20-1 to TRBJ2-7, with D perhaps TRBD2 (6 bases). The CDR3 extends over 13 amino acids. The germline V gene has CDR1 DFQATT and CDR2 SNEGSKA (reference sequence). V was shortened by 1 base and J by 5 bases, with 12 bases between the two germline ends. The CDR3 region is CSARAAGFDEQYF. For the CDR3, the DNA is TGCAGTGCTAGAGCCGCGGGGTTCGACGAGCAGTACTTC.

This clonotype was counted ten times or more. V is TRBV24-1 and J is TRBJ2-3; the D is unclear. This CDR3 contains 12 residues. The V end lost 9 bases, the J end lost 3 bases, and 9 bases lay between the germline ends. Germline CDR1 KGHDR, CDR2 SFDVKD. The chain's CDR3 is CATGQSTDTQYF. CDR3 DNA: TGTGCCACCGGGCAGAGTACAGATACGCAGTATTTT.

This clonotype was counted at least ten times. This chain uses TRBV4-1 with TRBJ2-7; possibly TRBD2 for D (5 bases). V gave up 1 base and J gave up 5 bases, with 9 bases separating them. CDR1 is MGHRA, CDR2 YSYEKL, per germline. The CDR3 totals 13 residues. The CDR3 nucleotides read TGCGCCAGCAGCCAAGCCGACGGGAACGAGCAGTACTTC. Translating it yields CASSQADGNEQYF.

V usage is TRBV29-1 and J usage is TRBJ2-3; 8 bases agree with TRBD1. Germline V CDR1 and CDR2: SQVTM, ANQGSEA. The CDR3 is 12 residues long. V was pared by 5 bases and J by 3 bases, with 1 base of the junction left unmatched. CDR3 coding DNA: TGCAGCGTTAACAGGGGGACAGATACGCAGTATTTT. Amino acids: CSVNRGTDTQYF.

This clonotype was counted ten times or more. This chain connects TRBV20-1 to TRBJ1-1; D is ambiguous. The CDR3 consists of 11 residues. Germline CDR1 is DFQATT and CDR2 is SNEGSKA (reference sequence). Trimming removed 1 base from V and 6 bases from J, with 6 bases in between. CDR3 nucleotides: TGCAGTGCTAGAGCGGGTTCTGAAGCTTTCTTT. Translating it yields CSARAGSEAFF.

This clonotype was found many times. The chain is built from TRBV6-1 and TRBJ2-1, with 8 bases lining up with TRBD1. Germline V gene sequence: CDR1 MNHNS, CDR2 SASEGT. V dropped 5 bases and J dropped 7; count of bases not matched to a gene: 7. The CDR3 spans 14 residues. The CDR3 here is CASSSGTGPNEQFF. DNA for the CDR3: TGTGCCAGCAGTTCCGGGACAGGTCCAAATGAGCAGTTCTTC.

This clonotype was seen only once. The junction departs from germline at one end; a sequencing error may be responsible. The chain has TRBV5-6 and TRBJ2-1; a possible D gene is TRBD2 (7 bases). Germline V gene data show CDR1 as SGHDT and CDR2 as YYEEEE. The length of the CDR3 is 16 residues. The CDR3 sequence: CTSSLRGGTIYNEQFF. For the CDR3, the DNA is TGTACCAGCAGCCTCAGAGGGGGGACTATATACAATGAGCAGTTCTTC.

This clonotype occurred once. The V and J genes are TRBV6-5 and TRBJ1-4, with TRBD1 matching over 10 bases. The junction had 9 bases not matched to a gene; V was cut back by 5 bases and J by 0 bases. Germline V gives CDR1 MNHEY, CDR2 SVGAGI. The CDR3 extends over 18 amino acids. The CDR3 nucleotides read TGTGCCAGCAGTGTACGATCGACAGGGGGCTCAACTAATGAAAAACTGTTTTTT. This translates into CASSVRSTGGSTNEKLFF.

This clonotype was seen ten or more times. The rearrangement uses TRBV5-1 and TRBJ2-5, with TRBD2 matching 8 bases. Germline values: CDR1 SGHRS, CDR2 YFSETQ. With 4 bases clipped from V and 2 bases from J, the junction kept 4 bases outside the gene matches. CDR3 length equals 14 residues. CDR3 sequence reads: CASSTGTRQETQYF. The CDR3 DNA is TGCGCCAGCAGCACTGGGACTAGACAAGAGACCCAGTACTTC.

Ten or more counts support this clonotype. V is TRBV5-6 and J is TRBJ2-2; TRBD1 is a possible D gene (7 bases). Germline CDR1 SGHDT, CDR2 YYEEEE. The V end was cut by 1 base, the J end by 1 base, with 11 bases between. This CDR3 spans 16 amino acids. Here the CDR3 reads CASSLFQGGNTGELFF. CDR3 nucleotide sequence: TGTGCCAGCAGCTTGTTTCAGGGGGGGAACACCGGGGAGCTGTTTTTT.

This clonotype has at least ten counts. The chain carries TRBV6-2 or TRBV6-3 and TRBJ2-2, with 9 bases identical to TRBD1. The V and J ends lost 6 bases and 6 bases, in that order; junction bases with no gene match: 11. CDR3 length equals 16 residues. CDR1 is MNHEY and CDR2 is SVGEGT in the germline V gene. In DNA, the CDR3 is TGTGCCAGCAGCCCCCGGACAGGGGAAAGGGCCGGGGAGCTGTTTTTT. Protein: CASSPRTGERAGELFF.

This clonotype was detected many times. The DNA for the CDR3 is TGTGCCAGCAGACCCTGGACTAGCGAAAACGAGCAGTACTTC. This gives the protein CASRPWTSENEQYF. V and J are TRBV2 and TRBJ2-7, with 9 bases identical to TRBD2. CDR1 SNHLY and CDR2 FYNNEI come from the germline V gene. The CDR3 spans 14 residues. The junction had 8 bases not matched to a gene; V was cut back by 6 bases and J by 5 bases.

This clonotype was recorded at least ten times. V usage is TRBV11-2 and J usage is TRBJ2-3, with 10 bases identical to TRBD2. The ends lost 6 bases at V and 8 bases at J; junction bases unmatched: 11. This CDR3 has 15 amino acids. Per the germline V gene, CDR1 is SGHAT and CDR2 is FQNNGV. The CDR3 bases are TGTGCCAGCAGTCCCGCTAGCGGGGGTGTGGGTACGCAGTATTTT. Translating gives CASSPASGGVGTQYF.

This clonotype was detected ten times or more. The chain employs TRBV12-3 or TRBV12-4 and TRBJ2-2; 7 nucleotides match TRBD2. Germline trimming cut 1 base from V and 5 bases from J; bases unmatched to any gene: 1. This CDR3 region has 14 residues. The CDR3 coding sequence is TGTGCCAGCAGTTTAGTTAGCGGGACCGGGGAGCTGTTTTTT. This gives the protein CASSLVSGTGELFF.

This clonotype came up many times. This chain joins TRBV20-1 and TRBJ2-1; weak D call: TRBD2 (9 bases). V was pared by 0 bases and J by 8 bases, with 17 bases between. This CDR3 spans 15 amino acids. In germline, CDR1 is DFQATT, CDR2 SNEGSKA (reference sequence). CDR3 region: CSARDPSGTGDEQFF. The CDR3 nucleotides read TGCAGTGCTAGAGATCCTAGCGGGACAGGCGATGAGCAGTTCTTC.